Listed below are T cell receptor beta chains from one sample, sequenced in a study of T cells after yellow fever vaccination. Using its own MiXCR run on the 5' RACE reads, TCRdb lists one record per CDR3 protein. The repertoire holds a few hundred thousand distinct CDR3 sequences, with roughly 6.3% as singletons. Sample: CD4+ T cells sorted from PBMCs, taken on the day of the yellow fever booster vaccination. The source is a man aged 25 to 40 who received the YFV17D yellow fever vaccine. Both conserved end residues are trimmed from each CDR3.

V: TRBV12-3/TRBV12-4
J: TRBJ2-2
CDR3: ASSFSEGLTGELF

V: TRBV7-9
J: TRBJ1-2
CDR3: ASSLRDRAYGYT

V: TRBV20-1
J: TRBJ2-5
CDR3: SASPPKGRGAQTQY

V: TRBV4-3
J: TRBJ2-4
CDR3: ASSQDGSGKNIQY

V: TRBV7-3
J: TRBJ2-2
CDR3: ASSLSSGSPGELF

V: TRBV12-3/TRBV12-4
J: TRBJ1-1
CDR3: ASRPGGGTEAF

V: TRBV20-1
J: TRBJ2-3
CDR3: SARTSGRTDTQY

V: TRBV20-1
J: TRBJ2-1
CDR3: SARGGTSHNEQF

V: TRBV6-2/TRBV6-3
J: TRBJ2-5
CDR3: ASSFPHGTFEETQY

V: TRBV12-3/TRBV12-4
J: TRBJ2-3
CDR3: ASSSDRGDSYTQY

V: TRBV12-5
J: TRBJ2-1
CDR3: ASGRIEAEQF

V: TRBV29-1
J: TRBJ1-1
CDR3: SVYETGGARTEAF

V: TRBV3-1
J: TRBJ2-2
CDR3: ASRESSPSGELF

V: TRBV6-5
J: TRBJ2-7
CDR3: ASTYRGVPYEQY

V: TRBV6-1
J: TRBJ2-3
CDR3: ASTTSGPSTDTQY

V: TRBV7-6
J: TRBJ2-5
CDR3: ASSLEIGSGVQETQY

V: TRBV7-2
J: TRBJ2-7
CDR3: ASSLPAGQNEQY

V: TRBV3-1
J: TRBJ2-1
CDR3: ASSQRFRGGENEQF

V: TRBV18
J: TRBJ2-7
CDR3: ASSPSRTGGGEQY

V: TRBV12-3/TRBV12-4
J: TRBJ2-6
CDR3: ASSPLPQGPGANVLT

V: TRBV24-1
J: TRBJ2-7
CDR3: ATSDLNSAVY

V: TRBV6-2/TRBV6-3
J: TRBJ2-1
CDR3: AIYSGSGNEQF

V: TRBV20-1
J: TRBJ2-7
CDR3: SARDGGYEQY

V: TRBV20-1
J: TRBJ1-3
CDR3: SARESSSGNTIY

V: TRBV5-1
J: TRBJ2-3
CDR3: ASSPLLSGSHGDTQY

V: TRBV18
J: TRBJ1-5
CDR3: ASSLSGWNQPQH

V: TRBV12-3/TRBV12-4
J: TRBJ1-5
CDR3: ASSPSSQPQH

V: TRBV6-2/TRBV6-3
J: TRBJ2-2
CDR3: ASRLAGARTGELF

V: TRBV20-1
J: TRBJ1-1
CDR3: SALPHT

V: TRBV20-1
J: TRBJ2-1
CDR3: SARRNRGQVGNEQF

V: TRBV10-2
J: TRBJ2-7
CDR3: ASIPTVGGPYEQY

V: TRBV10-3
J: TRBJ2-5
CDR3: AMGGTPQETQY

V: TRBV6-5
J: TRBJ2-7
CDR3: ASSRTGQAYEQY

V: TRBV7-3
J: TRBJ2-3
CDR3: ASSERLAADTQY

V: TRBV28
J: TRBJ1-2
CDR3: ASTSGTGGDYGYT

V: TRBV4-2
J: TRBJ2-1
CDR3: ASGPRVRSSYNEQF

V: TRBV20-1
J: TRBJ2-1
CDR3: SGTGEGSYNEQF

V: TRBV28
J: TRBJ2-3
CDR3: ASFPSGAAAPVTQY

V: TRBV10-3
J: TRBJ2-3
CDR3: AIRMTSTDTQY

V: TRBV20-1
J: TRBJ1-4
CDR3: SARSGTYEKLF

V: TRBV18
J: TRBJ2-7
CDR3: ASSPSRQGPYEQY

V: TRBV5-1
J: TRBJ2-5
CDR3: ASSLRSSETQY

V: TRBV7-3
J: TRBJ2-1
CDR3: ASSFGRGEYNEQF

V: TRBV29-1
J: TRBJ2-7
CDR3: SGIGGAGAYEQY

V: TRBV6-4
J: TRBJ2-3
CDR3: ASSDGPGTTDTQY

V: TRBV6-4
J: TRBJ2-1
CDR3: VSSEGRGSYNEQF

V: TRBV12-3/TRBV12-4
J: TRBJ2-3
CDR3: ASTSGTMDTQY

V: TRBV7-2
J: TRBJ2-7
CDR3: ASSLPPTGFNEQY

V: TRBV20-1
J: TRBJ2-7
CDR3: SAPPRELAYEQY